This T cell receptor beta chain appears in the sequencing data of a study of early T cells in non-severe SARS-CoV-2 infection. For the study at large: Chains from this unsorted whole-blood bulk RNA could not be paired. Study outcomes and limitations: Matching against VDJdb likely underestimated virus-specific expansions, favoring anti-spike CD8.

The CDR3 has 13 amino acids. Trimming took 4 bases from V and 6 from J, leaving 15 bases between them. Germline V gene data show CDR1 as GTSNPN and CDR2 as SVGIG (reference sequence). This clonotype was counted ten times or more. Antigen specificity is unknown. Individual cDNA molecules each received unique molecular identifiers attached to them. TCRdb re-derived calls from the 5' RACE reads in MiXCR, one entry per CDR3 protein. The data contain 25,000 to 30,000 distinct CDR3 sequences, around 5.9% of them singletons. This chain uses TRBV30 with TRBJ1-1; D is unresolved. Sequencing was carried out using whole blood. This receptor was taken from an adult who was a healthcare worker with PCR-confirmed SARS-CoV-2 infection or an uninfected control (not recorded which). The CDR3 coding sequence is TGTGCCTGGACCTATGGGCTGATATCTGAAGCTTTCTTT. Amino acids: CAWTYGLISEAFF.